This T cell receptor beta chain was captured in a study of OX40 agonist ivuxolimab in advanced cancers. Study background: Two cutaneous melanoma patients and one hepatocellular carcinoma patient, three in all, had partial responses. General observations from the study: The study found that CD8+ T cells averaged more expanded clones than CD4+.

V lost 2 bases and J 5 bases, leaving 9 bases between the germline ends. Germline V gene sequence: CDR1 SEHNR, CDR2 FQNEAQ (reference sequence). This CDR3 has 14 residues. Data came from immunoSEQ multiplex PCR; TCRdb stores just in-frame clones and leaves some out. The sample lists over 60,000 clones; roughly 80% were seen once. People who had autoimmune disease history or systemic immunosuppression were excluded. Turning to this clone: Antigen: not known.

The specimen comprised CD4+ or CD8+ T cells sorted from blood, sampled in a trial of the OX40 agonist ivuxolimab. The receptor comes from an adult with an advanced solid tumor such as melanoma, head and neck, liver or kidney cancer. The chain couples TRBV7-9 to TRBJ2-2; D is unresolved. Here the CDR3 reads CASSLTVRTGELFF. CDR3 bases: TGTGCCAGCAGCTTAACGGTTCGGACCGGGGAGCTGTTTTTT.